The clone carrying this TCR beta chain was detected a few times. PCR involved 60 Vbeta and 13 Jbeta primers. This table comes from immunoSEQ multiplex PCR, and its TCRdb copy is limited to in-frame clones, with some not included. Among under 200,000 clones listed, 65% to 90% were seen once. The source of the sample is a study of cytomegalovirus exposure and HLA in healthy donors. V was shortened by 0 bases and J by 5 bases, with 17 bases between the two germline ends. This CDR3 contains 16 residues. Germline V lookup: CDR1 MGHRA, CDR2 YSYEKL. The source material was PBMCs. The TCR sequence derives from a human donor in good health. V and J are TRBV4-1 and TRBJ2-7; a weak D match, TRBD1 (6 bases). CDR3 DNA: TGCGCCAGCAGCCAAGATTGGGGCAACAGGGCCCACGAGCAGTACTTC. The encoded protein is CASSQDWGNRAHEQYF.